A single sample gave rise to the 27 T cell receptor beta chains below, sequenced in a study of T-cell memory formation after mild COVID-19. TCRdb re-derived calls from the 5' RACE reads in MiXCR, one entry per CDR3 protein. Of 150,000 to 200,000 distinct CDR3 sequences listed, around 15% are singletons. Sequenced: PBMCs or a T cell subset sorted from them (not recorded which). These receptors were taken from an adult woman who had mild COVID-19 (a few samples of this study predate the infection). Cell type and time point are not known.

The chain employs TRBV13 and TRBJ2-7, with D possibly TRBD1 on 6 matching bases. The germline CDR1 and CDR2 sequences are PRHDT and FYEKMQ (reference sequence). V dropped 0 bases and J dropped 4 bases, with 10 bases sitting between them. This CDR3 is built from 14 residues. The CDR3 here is CASSLGRGRYEQYF. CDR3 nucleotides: TGTGCCAGCAGCTTAGGCAGGGGTAGATACGAGCAGTACTTC.

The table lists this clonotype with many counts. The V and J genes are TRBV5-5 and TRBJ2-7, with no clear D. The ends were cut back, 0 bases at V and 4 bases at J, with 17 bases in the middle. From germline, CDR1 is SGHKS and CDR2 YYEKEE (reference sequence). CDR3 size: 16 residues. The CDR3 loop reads CASSLALEWPSYEQYF. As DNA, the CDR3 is TGTGCCAGCAGCTTGGCCTTGGAATGGCCCAGTTACGAGCAGTACTTC. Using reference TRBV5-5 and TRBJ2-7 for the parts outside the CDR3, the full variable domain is DAGVTQSPTHLIKTRGQQVTLRCSPISGHKSVSWYQQVLGQGPQFIFQYYEKEERGRGNFPDRFSARQFPNYSSELNVNALLLGDSALYLCASSLALEWPSYEQYFGPGTRLTVT.

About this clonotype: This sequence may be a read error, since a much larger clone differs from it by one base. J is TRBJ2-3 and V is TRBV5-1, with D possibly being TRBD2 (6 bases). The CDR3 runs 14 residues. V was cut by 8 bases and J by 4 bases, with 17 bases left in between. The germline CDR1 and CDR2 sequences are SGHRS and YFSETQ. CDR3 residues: CARSRGGGSDTQYF. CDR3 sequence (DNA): TGCGCCAGAAGCCGGGGAGGAGGGTCAGATACGCAGTATTTT.

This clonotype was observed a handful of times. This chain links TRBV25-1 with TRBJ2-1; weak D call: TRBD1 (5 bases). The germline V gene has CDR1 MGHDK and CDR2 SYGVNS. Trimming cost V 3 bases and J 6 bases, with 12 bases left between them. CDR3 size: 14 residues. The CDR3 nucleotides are TGTGCCAGCAGTGATGAGAGGCAGGGCAATGAGCAGTTCTTC. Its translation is CASSDERQGNEQFF.

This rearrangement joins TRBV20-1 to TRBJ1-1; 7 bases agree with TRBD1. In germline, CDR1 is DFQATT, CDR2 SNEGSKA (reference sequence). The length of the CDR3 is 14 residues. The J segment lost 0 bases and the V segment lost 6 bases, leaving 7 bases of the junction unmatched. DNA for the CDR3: TGCAGTGCGCGATCCGGGACAGTGAACACTGAAGCTTTCTTT. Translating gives CSARSGTVNTEAFF.

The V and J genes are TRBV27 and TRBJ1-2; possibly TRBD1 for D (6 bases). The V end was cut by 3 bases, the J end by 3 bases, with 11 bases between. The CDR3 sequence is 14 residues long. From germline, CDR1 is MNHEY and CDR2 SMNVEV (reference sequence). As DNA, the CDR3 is TGTGCCAGCAGTTTCGGACAGACCGACTATGGCTACACCTTC. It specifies CASSFGQTDYGYTF.

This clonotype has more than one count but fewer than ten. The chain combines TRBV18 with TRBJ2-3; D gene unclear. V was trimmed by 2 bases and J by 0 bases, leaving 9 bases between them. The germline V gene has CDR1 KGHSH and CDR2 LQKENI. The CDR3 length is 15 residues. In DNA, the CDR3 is TGTGCCAGCTCACCAACCACATCCAGCACAGATACGCAGTATTTT. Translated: CASSPTTSSTDTQYF.

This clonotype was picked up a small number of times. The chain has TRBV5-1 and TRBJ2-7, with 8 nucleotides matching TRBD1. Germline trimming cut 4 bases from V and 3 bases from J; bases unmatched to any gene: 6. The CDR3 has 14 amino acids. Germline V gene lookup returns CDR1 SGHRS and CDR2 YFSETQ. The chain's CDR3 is CASSRTGNHYEQYF. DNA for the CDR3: TGCGCCAGCAGCAGGACAGGGAACCACTACGAGCAGTACTTC.

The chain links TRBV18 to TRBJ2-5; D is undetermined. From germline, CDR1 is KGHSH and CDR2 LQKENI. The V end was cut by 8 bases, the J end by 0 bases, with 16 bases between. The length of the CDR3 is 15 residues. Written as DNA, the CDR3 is TGTGCCAGCAAAACGTCCCCCCAGTACCAAGAGACCCAGTACTTC. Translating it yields CASKTSPQYQETQYF.

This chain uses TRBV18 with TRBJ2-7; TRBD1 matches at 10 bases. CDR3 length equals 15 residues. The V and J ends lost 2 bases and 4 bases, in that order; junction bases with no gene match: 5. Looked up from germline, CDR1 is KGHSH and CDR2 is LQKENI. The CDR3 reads CASSPGTGERYEQYF. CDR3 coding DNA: TGTGCCAGCTCACCAGGGACAGGGGAACGGTACGAGCAGTACTTC.

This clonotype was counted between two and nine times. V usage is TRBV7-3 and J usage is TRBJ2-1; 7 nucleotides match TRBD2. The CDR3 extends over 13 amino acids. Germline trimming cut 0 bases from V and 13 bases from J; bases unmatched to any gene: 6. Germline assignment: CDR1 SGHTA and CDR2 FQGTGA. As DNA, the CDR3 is TGTGCCAGCAGCTTAACTAGGGGACTATCTCAGTTCTTC. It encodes CASSLTRGLSQFF.

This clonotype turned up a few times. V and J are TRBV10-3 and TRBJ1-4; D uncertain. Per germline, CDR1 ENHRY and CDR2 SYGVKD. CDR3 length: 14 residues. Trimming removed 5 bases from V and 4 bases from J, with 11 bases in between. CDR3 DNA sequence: TGTGCCATCAGTCAAGATGGCCTTAATGAAAAACTGTTTTTT. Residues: CAISQDGLNEKLFF.

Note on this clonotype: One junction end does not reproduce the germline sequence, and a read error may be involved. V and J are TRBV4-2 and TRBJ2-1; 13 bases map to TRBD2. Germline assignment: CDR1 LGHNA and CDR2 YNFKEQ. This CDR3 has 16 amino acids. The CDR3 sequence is CAISLGLAGEGNEQFF. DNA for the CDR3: TGTGCCATCAGCCTAGGACTAGCGGGAGAAGGGAATGAGCAGTTCTTC.

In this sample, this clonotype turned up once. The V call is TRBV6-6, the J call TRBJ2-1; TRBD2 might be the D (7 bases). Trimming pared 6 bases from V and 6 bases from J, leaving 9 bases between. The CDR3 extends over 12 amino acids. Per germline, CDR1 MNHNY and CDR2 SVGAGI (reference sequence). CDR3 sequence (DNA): TGTGCCAGCAGCCGGGGGGCCAATGAGCAGTTCTTC. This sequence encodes CASSRGANEQFF.

This CDR3 reads CASSQDGPSGRNTGELFF. In DNA, the CDR3 is TGCGCCAGCAGCCAAGACGGGCCTAGCGGGAGGAACACCGGGGAGCTGTTTTTT. This chain joins TRBV4-3 and TRBJ2-2; 10 bases are a match to TRBD2. This CDR3 has 18 amino acids. Germline V gene lookup returns CDR1 LGHNA and CDR2 YSLEER. V lost 0 bases and J lost 1; bases outside the gene matches: 5.

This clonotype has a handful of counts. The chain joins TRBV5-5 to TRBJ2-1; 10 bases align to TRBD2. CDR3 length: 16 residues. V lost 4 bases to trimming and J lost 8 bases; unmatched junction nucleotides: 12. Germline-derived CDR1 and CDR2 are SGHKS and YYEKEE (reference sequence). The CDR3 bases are TGTGCCAGCAGCCTGATACTAGCGGGAAAATACGATGAGCAGTTCTTC. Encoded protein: CASSLILAGKYDEQFF.

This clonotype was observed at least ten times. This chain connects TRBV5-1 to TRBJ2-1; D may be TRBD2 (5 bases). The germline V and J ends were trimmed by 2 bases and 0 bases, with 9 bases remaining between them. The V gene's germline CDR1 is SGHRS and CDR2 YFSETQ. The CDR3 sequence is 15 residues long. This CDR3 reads CASSFSASSYNEQFF. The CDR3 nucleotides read TGCGCCAGCAGCTTTAGCGCGAGCTCCTACAATGAGCAGTTCTTC.

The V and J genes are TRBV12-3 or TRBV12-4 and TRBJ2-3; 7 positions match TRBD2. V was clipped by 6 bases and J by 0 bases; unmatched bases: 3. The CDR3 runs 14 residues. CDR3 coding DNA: TGTGCCAGCAGCAGGGAGGGTAGCACAGATACGCAGTATTTT. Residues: CASSREGSTDTQYF.

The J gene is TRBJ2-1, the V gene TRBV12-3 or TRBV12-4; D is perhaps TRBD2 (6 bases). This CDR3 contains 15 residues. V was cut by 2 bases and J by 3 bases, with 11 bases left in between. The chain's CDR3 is CASSLFLGGYNEQFF. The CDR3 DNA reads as TGTGCCAGCAGTTTATTTCTGGGGGGCTACAATGAGCAGTTCTTC.

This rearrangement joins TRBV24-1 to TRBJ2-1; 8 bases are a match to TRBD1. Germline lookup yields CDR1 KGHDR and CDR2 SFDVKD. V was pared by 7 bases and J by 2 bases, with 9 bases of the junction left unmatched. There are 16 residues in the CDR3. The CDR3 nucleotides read TGTGCCACCAGAGGATCACAGGGGGTGGCCTACAATGAGCAGTTCTTC. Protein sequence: CATRGSQGVAYNEQFF.

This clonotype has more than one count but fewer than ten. The CDR3 here is CASSLGQPQHF. The CDR3 DNA is TGTGCCAGCAGTTTGGGTCAGCCCCAGCATTTT. V is TRBV12-3 or TRBV12-4 and J is TRBJ1-5; D unresolved. This CDR3 contains 11 residues. Trimming took 3 bases from V and 6 from J, leaving 3 bases between them.

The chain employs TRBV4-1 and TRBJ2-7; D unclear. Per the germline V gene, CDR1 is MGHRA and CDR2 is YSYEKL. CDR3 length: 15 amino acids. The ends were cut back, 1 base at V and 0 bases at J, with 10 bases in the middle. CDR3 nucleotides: TGCGCCAGCAGCCAAGGGTCAGCCGTCTCCTACGAGCAGTACTTC. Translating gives CASSQGSAVSYEQYF.

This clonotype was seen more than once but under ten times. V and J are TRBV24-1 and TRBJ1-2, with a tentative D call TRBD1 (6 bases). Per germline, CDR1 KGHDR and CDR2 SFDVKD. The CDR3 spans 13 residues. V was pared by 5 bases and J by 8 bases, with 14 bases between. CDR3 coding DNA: TGTGCCACCAGTGGATACGGGACAACCGGCTACACCTTC. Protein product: CATSGYGTTGYTF.

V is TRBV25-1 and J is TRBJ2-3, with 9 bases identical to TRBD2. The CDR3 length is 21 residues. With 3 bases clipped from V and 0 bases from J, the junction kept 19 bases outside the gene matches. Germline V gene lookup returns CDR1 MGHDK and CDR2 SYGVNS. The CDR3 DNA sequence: TGTGCCAGCAGTGAGGGCCGGACTCGGGGAGGACTAGCGACAAGCACAGATACGCAGTATTTT. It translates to CASSEGRTRGGLATSTDTQYF. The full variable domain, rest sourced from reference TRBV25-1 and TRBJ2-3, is EADIYQTPRYLVIGTGKKITLECSQTMGHDKMYWYQQDPGMELHLIHYSYGVNSTEKGDLSSESTVSRIRTEHFPLTLESARPSHTSQYLCASSEGRTRGGLATSTDTQYFGPGTRLTVL.

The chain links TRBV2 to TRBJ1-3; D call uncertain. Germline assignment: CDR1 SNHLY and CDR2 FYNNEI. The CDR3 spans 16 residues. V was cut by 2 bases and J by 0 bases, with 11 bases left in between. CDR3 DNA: TGTGCCAGCAGTGAACCTGAGCGGGTCTCTGGAAACACCATATATTTT. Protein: CASSEPERVSGNTIYF.

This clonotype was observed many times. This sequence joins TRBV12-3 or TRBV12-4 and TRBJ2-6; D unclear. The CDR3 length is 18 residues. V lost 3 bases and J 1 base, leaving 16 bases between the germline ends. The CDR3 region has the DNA TGTGCCAGCAGTTTGGCCGCTAGTGGGGTTTCTGGGGCCAACGTCCTGACTTTC. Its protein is CASSLAASGVSGANVLTF.

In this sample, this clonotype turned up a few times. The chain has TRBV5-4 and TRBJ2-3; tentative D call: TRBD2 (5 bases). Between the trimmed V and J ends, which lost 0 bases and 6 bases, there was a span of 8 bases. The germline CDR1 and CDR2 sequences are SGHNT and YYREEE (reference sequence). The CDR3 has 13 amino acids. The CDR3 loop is CASSLAGLDTQYF. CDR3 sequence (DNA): TGTGCCAGCAGCTTGGCGGGATTGGATACGCAGTATTTT.